The sample holds a few counts of the clone carrying this T cell receptor (beta chain). As yet, its antigen is unknown. V shed 6 bases and J 5 bases; nucleotides not matched to a gene: 11. This CDR3 is 16 amino acids long. These data are taken from a study of T cell repertoires in cytomegalovirus infection. Findings and caveats of the study: The ex vivo response was dominated by HLA-C-restricted CMV-specific TCR beta clonotypes.

TCRdb called the reads again in MiXCR, with one record for every CDR3 protein. The profile shows under 200,000 distinct CDR3 sequences, roughly 9% of them singletons. This receptor was obtained from a human donor in good health (CMV status not recorded). Some clones in this sample may be carry-over from other donors' samples. The sample consisted of PBMCs. The chain carries TRBV12-3 or TRBV12-4 and TRBJ2-7; 12 nucleotides match TRBD1. CDR3 sequence reads: CASRAGTGGAPHEQYF. The CDR3 bases are TGTGCCAGCAGGGCCGGGACAGGGGGCGCTCCCCACGAGCAGTACTTC.